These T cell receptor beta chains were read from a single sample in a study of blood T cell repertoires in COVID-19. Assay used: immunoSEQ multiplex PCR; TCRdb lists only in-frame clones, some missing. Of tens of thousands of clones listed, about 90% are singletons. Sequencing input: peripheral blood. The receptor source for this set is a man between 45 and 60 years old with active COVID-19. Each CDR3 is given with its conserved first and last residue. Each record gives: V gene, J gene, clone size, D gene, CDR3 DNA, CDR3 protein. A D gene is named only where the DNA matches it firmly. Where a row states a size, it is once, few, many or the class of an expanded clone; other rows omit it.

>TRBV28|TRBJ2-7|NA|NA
TGTGCCAGCAGTTTACCCACCTCTTGGGCGTACACTTACGAGCAGTACTTC
CASSLPTSWAYTYEQYF
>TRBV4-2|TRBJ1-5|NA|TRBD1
TGTGCCAGCAGCCTAAGGCCGGGACAGGGTGATAGGGGCAATCAGCCCCAGCATTTT
CASSLRPGQGDRGNQPQHF
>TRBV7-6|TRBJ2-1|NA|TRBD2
TGTGCCAGCATCCCACGGGGGAGTAGCGGGTTTAGGAATGAGCAGTTCTTC
CASIPRGSSGFRNEQFF
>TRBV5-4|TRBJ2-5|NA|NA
TGTGCCAGCACCCTGGATCTGAGGGAGACCCAGTACTTC
CASTLDLRETQYF
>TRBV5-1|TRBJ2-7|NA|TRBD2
TGCGCCAGGCTAGCGGAAACCTACGAGCAGTACTTC
CARLAETYEQYF
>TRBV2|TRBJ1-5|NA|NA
TGTGCCAGCAGTCGCCTCGGGGGGGCAGGTAATCAGCCCCAGCATTTT
CASSRLGGAGNQPQHF
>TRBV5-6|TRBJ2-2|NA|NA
TGTGCCAGCAGCTTGGGGCTAGCAGGCACCGGGGAGCTGTTTTTT
CASSLGLAGTGELFF
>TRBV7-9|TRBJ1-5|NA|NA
TGTGCCAGCAGCTTAGTCAATTCGCCCCAGCATTTT
CASSLVNSPQHF
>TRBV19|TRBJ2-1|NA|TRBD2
TGTGCCAGTAGTTCTCGGACTAGCGGGACGTACAATGAGCAGTTCTTC
CASSSRTSGTYNEQFF
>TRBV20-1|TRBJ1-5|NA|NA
TGCAGTGTGGGCAGTGATCAGCCCCAGCATTTT
CSVGSDQPQHF
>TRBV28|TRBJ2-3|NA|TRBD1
TGTGCCAGCGGGCAGGGGGACACAGATACGCAGTATTTT
CASGQGDTDTQYF
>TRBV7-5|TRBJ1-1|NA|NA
TGTGCCAGAAGCGGGGAGGGTGAAAACACTGAAGCTTTCTTT
CARSGEGENTEAFF
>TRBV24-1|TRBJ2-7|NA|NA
TGTGCCACCAGTGACCCTGACGAGGCCTACGAGCAGTACTTC
CATSDPDEAYEQYF
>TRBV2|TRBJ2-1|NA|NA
TGTGCCAGCAATAGCCGTACACCCCTCGGTGAGCAGTTCTTC
CASNSRTPLGEQFF
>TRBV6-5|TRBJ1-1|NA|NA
TGTGCCAGCAGTCGTCCGACAGGAGAAGCTTTCTTT
CASSRPTGEAFF
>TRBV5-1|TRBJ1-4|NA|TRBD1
TGCGCCAGTTCGGGACAGGGGCTCCTAAATGAAAAACTGTTTTTT
CASSGQGLLNEKLFF
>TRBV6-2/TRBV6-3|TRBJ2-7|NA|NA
TGTGCCAGCAGTTTGGGGTTAGCGCAAACCTACGAGCAGTACTTC
CASSLGLAQTYEQYF
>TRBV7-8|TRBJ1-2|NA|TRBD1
TGTGCCAGCACCGGACAGGGGCTGAGTGGCTACACCTTC
CASTGQGLSGYTF
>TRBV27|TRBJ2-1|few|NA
TGTGCCAGCAGTCTCAAGGACATTTACAATGAGCAGTTCTTC
CASSLKDIYNEQFF
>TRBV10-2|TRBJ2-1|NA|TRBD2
TGCGCCAGCAGTGAGGCGGGGGTTTGGGATGAGCAGTTCTTC
CASSEAGVWDEQFF
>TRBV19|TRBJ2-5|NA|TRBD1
TGTGCCAGTAGTCCGGCAGGGGGCTCGGGAAAGACCCAGTACTTC
CASSPAGGSGKTQYF
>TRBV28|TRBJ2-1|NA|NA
TGTGCCAGCAGGCGCGGGACCCGGGGTGAGCAGTTCTTC
CASRRGTRGEQFF
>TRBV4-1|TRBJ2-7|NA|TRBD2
TGCGCCAGCAGCCAAGACTTGGTTAGCGGGAGTTCCTACGAGCAGTACTTC
CASSQDLVSGSSYEQYF
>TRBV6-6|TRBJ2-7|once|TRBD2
TGTGCCAGCACCTTCCCGGGACTAGCCTCCGCCAACGAGCAGTACTTC
CASTFPGLASANEQYF
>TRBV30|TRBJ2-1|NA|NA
TGTGCCTGGCAACTCGCGGTTGAGCAGTTCTTC
CAWQLAVEQFF
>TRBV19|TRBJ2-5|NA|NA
TGTGCCAGTAGCGAAGGGGGGGGACCGGGACGGGAGACCCAGTACTTC
CASSEGGGPGRETQYF
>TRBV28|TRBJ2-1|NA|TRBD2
TGTGCCAGCATTCTAGCGGGGAGCTCCTACAATGAGCAGTTCTTC
CASILAGSSYNEQFF
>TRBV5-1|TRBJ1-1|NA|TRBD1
TGCGCCAGCAGCTGGACAGGGGATGAAGCTTTCTTT
CASSWTGDEAFF
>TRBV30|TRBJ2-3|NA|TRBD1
TGTGCCTCGGGGACAGGGAGCACAGATACGCAGTATTTT
CASGTGSTDTQYF
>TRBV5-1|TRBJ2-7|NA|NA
TGCGCCAGCAGCTTACGGGGGTTGTACGAGCAGTACTTC
CASSLRGLYEQYF
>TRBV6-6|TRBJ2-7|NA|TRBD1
TGTGCCAGCAGGCCGGGACAGGACGAGCAGTACTTC
CASRPGQDEQYF
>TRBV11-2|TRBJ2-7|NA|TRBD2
TGTGCCAGCAGTCCGTATTATCGGGCTAGCGGTGTTCACGAGCAGTACTTC
CASSPYYRASGVHEQYF
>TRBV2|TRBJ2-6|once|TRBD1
TGTGCCAGCAGTGAAGGGACAGGGGGCATTTCCGAGGCTTCTGGGGCCAACGTCCTGACTTTC
CASSEGTGGISEASGANVLTF
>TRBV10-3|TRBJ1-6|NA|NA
TGTGCCATCAGTGACCCCCAGACAGCCCTTAATTCACCCCTCCACTTT
CAISDPQTALNSPLHF
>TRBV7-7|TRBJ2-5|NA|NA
TGTGCCAGCAGCTTTGGGCGGGAAGAGACCCAGTACTTC
CASSFGREETQYF
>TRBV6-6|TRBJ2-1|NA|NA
TGTGCCAGCTATTATCCGGGGAATGAGCAGTTCTTC
CASYYPGNEQFF
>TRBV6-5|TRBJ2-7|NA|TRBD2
TGTGCCAGCAGTTTGGGACTAGCGGTTGCCTCCTACGAGCAGTACTTC
CASSLGLAVASYEQYF
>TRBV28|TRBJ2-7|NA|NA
TGTGCCAGCAGGGACGGGGGCTCCTACGAGCAGTACTTC
CASRDGGSYEQYF
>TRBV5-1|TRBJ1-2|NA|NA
TGCGCCAGCAGCTTTGCGGGACTACCTAACTATGGCTACACCTTC
CASSFAGLPNYGYTF
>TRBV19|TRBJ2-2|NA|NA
TGTGCCAGTACTAGTAGGACATACGGGGAGCTGTTTTTT
CASTSRTYGELFF
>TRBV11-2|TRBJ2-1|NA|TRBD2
TGTGCCAGCAACCACCCAGCGACGGGACTAGCGGGAGTGTACAATGAGCAGTTCTTC
CASNHPATGLAGVYNEQFF
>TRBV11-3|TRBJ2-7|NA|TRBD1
TGTGCCAGCAGCCCCGGGACAGCTACCCCCTACGAGCAGTACTTC
CASSPGTATPYEQYF
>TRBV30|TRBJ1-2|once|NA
TGTGCCTGGAGTCGTGGAGCTAACTATGGCTACACCTTC
CAWSRGANYGYTF
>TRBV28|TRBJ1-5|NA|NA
TGTGCCAGCAGCCCGGGGGGGGTGAGCAATCAGCCCCAGCATTTT
CASSPGGVSNQPQHF
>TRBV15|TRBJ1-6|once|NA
TGTGCCACCAGCCCATATAGCGGAGATTCACCCCTCCACTTT
CATSPYSGDSPLHF
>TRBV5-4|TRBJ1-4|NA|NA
TGTGCCAGCAGCTCGGGGACTAATGAAAAACTGTTTTTT
CASSSGTNEKLFF
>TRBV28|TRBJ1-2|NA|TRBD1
TGTGCCAGCAGCCTTCCCTCGACAGGGGCTGGTGGCTACACCTTC
CASSLPSTGAGGYTF
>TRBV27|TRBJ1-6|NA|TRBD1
TGTGCCAGCAGTCCAGAGGTGACAGGGGACTCACCCCTCCACTTT
CASSPEVTGDSPLHF
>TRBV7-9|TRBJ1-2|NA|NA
TGTGCCAGCAGCTTAGCGGACTACGGCTACACCTTC
CASSLADYGYTF
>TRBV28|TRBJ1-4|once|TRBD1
TGTGCCAGCAGTCACCCGACAGGGGGAGTCGAAAAACTGTTTTTT
CASSHPTGGVEKLFF